The 27 T cell receptor beta chains below were found in one sample sequenced in a study of T cells in Graves' hyperthyroidism and ophthalmopathy. Template material for amplifying TCR beta CDR3 regions consisted of RNA transcripts. HTBI primers were the set used in a first-round RT-PCR of the TCR CDR3. Each CDR3 protein is one row after TCRdb ran MiXCR on the multiplex PCR reads. The repertoire has approximately 600,000 distinct CDR3 sequences, approximately 15% of them found once; the top ten carry about 4.5%. What was sequenced was blood. The source is a woman between 35 and 50 years old with Graves' ophthalmopathy.

This chain connects TRBV6-2 or TRBV6-3 to TRBJ1-2; TRBD1 might be the D (6 bases). Trimming left V 5 bases short and J 4 bases short, with 17 bases between. Germline CDR1 and CDR2: MNHEY and SVGEGT. The length of the CDR3 is 15 residues. CDR3 amino acids: CASSRSGTTSYGYTF. In DNA form, the CDR3 reads TGTGCCAGCAGTCGATCCGGGACAACTTCCTATGGCTACACCTTC.

There are many counts of this clonotype. In nucleotides, the CDR3 is TGCGCCAGCAGCCAAGATGCAGGTAGCGGGAGGGCCGGGGAGACCCAGTACTTC. Protein product: CASSQDAGSGRAGETQYF. The J gene is TRBJ2-5, the V gene TRBV4-1, with 11 bases matching TRBD2. Germline trimming cut 0 bases from V and 5 bases from J; bases unmatched to any gene: 11. The germline CDR1 and CDR2 sequences are MGHRA and YSYEKL. This CDR3 region has 18 residues.

This clonotype was seen a few times. The CDR3, as DNA: TGTGCCAGCAGTCGCTTAACAGGGATCCAAGAGACCCAGTACTTC. The encoded protein is CASSRLTGIQETQYF. This chain uses TRBV6-2 or TRBV6-3 with TRBJ2-5, with D possibly matching TRBD1 (6 bases). The CDR3 is 15 amino acids. CDR1 is MNHEY, CDR2 SVGEGT, per germline. The V gene lost 5 bases and the J gene lost 1 base, with 14 bases spanning the gap.

Many counts were recorded for this clonotype. This chain joins TRBV12-3 or TRBV12-4 and TRBJ1-5; D perhaps matches TRBD1 (5 bases). The CDR3 consists of 15 residues. V shed 5 bases and J shed 1 base, with 12 bases lying between them. This CDR3 is CASSGDGASNQPQHF. The CDR3 coding sequence is TGTGCCAGCAGTGGGGATGGGGCGAGCAATCAGCCCCAGCATTTT.

At least ten counts were recorded for this clonotype. This chain joins TRBV12-3 or TRBV12-4 and TRBJ1-1; TRBD1 matches 8 bases. The CDR3 runs to 16 residues. With V trimmed by 4 bases and J by 4 bases, 11 bases remained unmatched. CDR3 coding DNA: TGTGCCAGCAGTTCTACAGGGGGAAACCTGGGCACTGAAGCTTTCTTT. It yields the protein CASSSTGGNLGTEAFF.

The gene calls are TRBV4-3 and TRBJ2-7, with D perhaps TRBD1 or TRBD2 (5 bases each). CDR1 is LGHNA and CDR2 is YSLEER in the germline V gene. This CDR3 has 16 residues. Trimming removed 0 bases from V and 4 bases from J, with 16 bases in between. The CDR3 sequence is CASSQETTSGGYEQYF. Here the CDR3 DNA reads TGCGCCAGCAGCCAAGAGACCACTTCTGGGGGTTACGAGCAGTACTTC.

Many counts were recorded for this clonotype. The chain carries TRBV7-2 and TRBJ2-2; TRBD2 matches 12 bases. There are 14 residues in the CDR3. Germline CDR1 and CDR2: SGHTA and FQGNSA. V shed 5 bases, J shed 7 bases, and the junction held 2 bases outside the gene matches. DNA for the CDR3: TGTGCCAGCAGCCGGACTAGCGGGATCGGGGAGCTGTTTTTT. Protein sequence: CASSRTSGIGELFF.

The table lists this clonotype with a few counts. The gene calls are TRBV6-1 and TRBJ2-5; TRBD2 matches at 7 bases. After removal of 10 bases from V and 2 bases from J, the junction contained 10 bases not matched to a gene. The CDR3 sequence is 14 residues long. Germline assignment: CDR1 MNHNS and CDR2 SASEGT. CDR3 sequence (DNA): TGTGCCATCACCTCCAAGGGACTACAAGAGACCCAGTACTTC. Its translation: CAITSKGLQETQYF.

The chain combines TRBV29-1 with TRBJ1-5; 10 nucleotides agree with TRBD1. The CDR3 consists of 14 residues. The germline CDR1 and CDR2 sequences are SQVTM and ANQGSEA. The J segment lost 6 bases and the V segment lost 3 bases, leaving 5 bases of the junction unmatched. The CDR3 DNA is TGCAGCGTTGATGACAGGGGGCCGGGTCAGCCCCAGCATTTT. Protein product: CSVDDRGPGQPQHF. Looking up the rest from reference TRBV29-1 and TRBJ1-5 gives the full variable domain: SAVISQKPSRDICQRGTSLTIQCQVDSQVTMMFWYRQQPGQSLTLIATANQGSEATYESGFVIDKFPISRPNLTFSTLTVSNMSPEDSSIYLCSVDDRGPGQPQHFGDGTRLSIL.

This clonotype was observed many times. The chain employs TRBV10-3 and TRBJ1-2; 7 positions agree with TRBD1. The CDR3 extends over 12 amino acids. Germline lookup yields CDR1 ENHRY and CDR2 SYGVKD. The trim removed 3 bases at V and 8 bases at J, leaving 3 bases unmatched. CDR3 bases: TGTGCCATCAGTGACCAAGGGGGCGGCTACACCTTC. The encoded protein is CAISDQGGGYTF.

This clonotype was detected many times. The chain uses TRBV20-1 and TRBJ1-5; D unresolved. CDR1 and CDR2 from the germline V gene are DFQATT and SNEGSKA (reference sequence). The CDR3 has 15 amino acids. The V and J ends lost 3 bases and 0 bases respectively, with 12 bases between them. Here the CDR3 reads CSASDTSLSNQPQHF. DNA of the CDR3: TGCAGTGCTAGCGATACGAGTCTTAGCAATCAGCCCCAGCATTTT.

This chain links TRBV5-1 with TRBJ1-1; perhaps TRBD1 as D (5 bases). The V end was cut by 0 bases, the J end by 4 bases, with 13 bases between. The CDR3 consists of 15 residues. Per the germline V gene, CDR1 is SGHRS and CDR2 is YFSETQ. CDR3 nucleotide sequence: TGCGCCAGCAGCTTGGCCCTAATCGGGGCCACTGAAGCTTTCTTT. Its translation is CASSLALIGATEAFF.

This clonotype was detected many times. This sequence joins TRBV3-1 and TRBJ1-1; 11 nucleotides match TRBD1. Looked up from germline, CDR1 is LGHDT and CDR2 is YNNKEL (reference sequence). The CDR3 has 15 residues. Trimming took 0 bases from V and 4 from J; bases not matched to a gene: 1. The CDR3 region is CASSQEGTGGTEAFF. CDR3 in DNA: TGTGCCAGCAGCCAAGAAGGGACAGGGGGCACTGAAGCTTTCTTT.

This clonotype was picked up many times. The J gene is TRBJ1-2, the V gene TRBV6-2 or TRBV6-3; TRBD1 might be the D (6 bases). Trimming pared 6 bases from V and 1 base from J, leaving 15 bases between. From germline, CDR1 is MNHEY and CDR2 SVGEGT. The CDR3 has 15 residues. The CDR3 nucleotides are TGTGCCAGCAGCAAGCTCAGGGGAGATAACTATGGCTACACCTTC. It codes for CASSKLRGDNYGYTF.

In this sample, this clonotype turned up many times. The genes are TRBV3-1 and TRBJ1-2; D uncertain. The CDR3 spans 14 residues. Trimming took off 1 base at V and 3 bases at J, with 9 bases between the two ends. The germline V gene has CDR1 LGHDT and CDR2 YNNKEL (reference sequence). DNA for the CDR3: TGTGCCAGCAGCCAAGGGACGGCACACTATGGCTACACCTTC. As protein: CASSQGTAHYGYTF.

This chain links TRBV20-1 with TRBJ2-5, with a possible D match to TRBD2 (6 bases). Per germline, CDR1 DFQATT and CDR2 SNEGSKA (reference sequence). V was shortened by 6 bases and J by 5 bases, with 13 bases between the two germline ends. The CDR3 spans 12 residues. The CDR3 DNA sequence: TGCAGTGCGGACTACCCGGGGGAGACCCAGTACTTC. The encoded protein is CSADYPGETQYF.

This clonotype was observed once. The V call is TRBV29-1, the J call TRBJ2-5, with D possibly TRBD2 on 6 matching bases. With 3 bases removed from V and 6 bases from J, the gap between germline ends came to 8 bases. CDR3 length: 11 residues. CDR1 and CDR2 from the germline V gene are SQVTM and ANQGSEA. CDR3 sequence reads: CSVEGLQTQYF. The CDR3 DNA reads TGCAGCGTTGAGGGACTGCAGACCCAGTACTTC.

The table lists this clonotype with many counts. The gene calls are TRBV5-4 and TRBJ1-5; 7 nucleotides match TRBD1. The CDR3 sequence is 16 residues long. Looked up from germline, CDR1 is SGHNT and CDR2 is YYREEE (reference sequence). After removal of 2 bases from V and 0 bases from J, the junction contained 5 bases not matched to a gene. For the CDR3, the DNA is TGTGCCAGCAGCTTCGGCGGGACAGATAGCAATCAGCCCCAGCATTTT. Translated: CASSFGGTDSNQPQHF.

This clonotype was seen only a few times. The rearrangement links TRBV12-3 or TRBV12-4 to TRBJ2-5, with a tentative D call TRBD2 (5 bases). The CDR3 totals 14 residues. V gave up 5 bases and J gave up 2 bases, with 12 bases separating them. CDR3 sequence reads: CASSLTGNQETQYF. The CDR3 DNA reads TGTGCCAGCAGTCTTACCGGGAATCAAGAGACCCAGTACTTC.

Many counts were recorded for this clonotype. This chain links TRBV11-3 with TRBJ1-2, with D possibly TRBD1 on 6 matching bases. The CDR3 consists of 15 residues. The V gene lost 4 bases and the J gene lost 6 bases, with 18 bases spanning the gap. Germline V gives CDR1 SGHNT, CDR2 YENEEA. This chain's CDR3 is CASSSPLGGGDGYTF. CDR3 nucleotides: TGTGCCAGCAGCTCTCCTTTGGGGGGGGGCGATGGCTACACCTTC.

This clonotype was picked up many times. V usage is TRBV7-2 and J usage is TRBJ2-5; D assignment may be TRBD1 or TRBD2 (6 bases each). CDR1 and CDR2 (germline): SGHTA, FQGNSA. Trimming cost V 1 base and J 5 bases, with 14 bases left between them. The CDR3 is 15 residues long. The CDR3 loop is CASSLDPGEVETQYF. The DNA for the CDR3 is TGTGCCAGCAGCTTAGATCCAGGGGAGGTTGAGACCCAGTACTTC.

In this sample, this clonotype turned up many times. The chain links TRBV25-1 to TRBJ1-1; D unclear. The germline V and J ends were trimmed by 4 bases and 0 bases, with 9 bases remaining between them. The CDR3 sequence is 14 residues long. Looked up from germline, CDR1 is MGHDK and CDR2 is SYGVNS. Here the CDR3 reads CASSAAWVNTEAFF. As DNA, the CDR3 is TGTGCCAGCAGTGCGGCCTGGGTGAACACTGAAGCTTTCTTT.

This clonotype was seen repeatedly, ten times or more. The chain couples TRBV28 to TRBJ2-7, with 8 bases matching TRBD2. The CDR3 extends over 14 amino acids. The V gene end was trimmed by 6 bases and the J gene end by 3 bases; junction bases not matched to a gene: 7. In germline, CDR1 is MDHEN, CDR2 SYDVKM. CDR3 protein: CASSPFLAGYEQYF. In DNA, the CDR3 is TGTGCCAGCAGCCCCTTTCTAGCGGGCTACGAGCAGTACTTC.

Many counts were recorded for this clonotype. V and J are TRBV5-4 and TRBJ1-1; 12 bases agree with TRBD1. Germline assignment: CDR1 SGHNT and CDR2 YYREEE (reference sequence). Losses at the gene ends were 3 bases for V and 1 base for J; bases not matched to a gene: 4. This CDR3 spans 16 amino acids. The chain's CDR3 is CASSWGQGAGNTEAFF. The CDR3 DNA is TGTGCCAGCAGCTGGGGACAGGGGGCCGGGAACACTGAAGCTTTCTTT.

This clonotype came up many times. The CDR3 bases are TGTGCCGCCGGCGATATTGGCTACACCTTC. This translates into CAAGDIGYTF. The chain joins TRBV28 to TRBJ1-2; D ambiguous. Germline CDR1 MDHEN, CDR2 SYDVKM. The CDR3 covers 10 residues. V dropped 11 bases and J dropped 7 bases, with 11 bases sitting between them.

This clonotype showed up many times. The chain is built from TRBV4-1 and TRBJ2-7; D perhaps matches TRBD1 (5 bases). CDR3 length equals 15 residues. The V and J ends lost 2 bases and 4 bases respectively, with 15 bases between them. Germline loops: CDR1 MGHRA, CDR2 YSYEKL. Here the CDR3 reads CASSQPTGPSYEQYF. DNA for the CDR3: TGCGCCAGCAGCCAACCTACAGGACCCTCGTACGAGCAGTACTTC.

This clonotype was seen repeatedly, ten times or more. For the CDR3, the DNA is TGTGCCAGCAAATCGTTAGGTCGGGGGACCTTCTCCTACGAGCAGTACTTC. Translating it yields CASKSLGRGTFSYEQYF. The rearrangement joins TRBV27 to TRBJ2-7; possibly TRBD2 for D (6 bases). The V gene lost 7 bases and the J gene lost 0 bases, with 22 bases spanning the gap. Germline-derived CDR1 and CDR2 are MNHEY and SMNVEV (reference sequence). This CDR3 region has 17 residues.